These 15 T cell receptor beta chains were sequenced from one sample in a study of blood T cells in healthy people across ages (dated by TCRdb to the mid-2010s). The library was made by 5' RACE. Sequencing took place on an Illumina HiSeq 2500. A second about 7 to 11 cycle PCR used a sample-barcoded 5' primer and a J-beta primer mix. TCRdb cleaned the public reads at Q25 with fastp, built clones with MiXCR and kept in-frame beta chains. Identical CDR3 proteins give one entry, which carries the most common genes and DNA. This sample comprises 600,000 to 650,000 distinct CDR3 sequences, about 54% of them detected only once. The top ten hold approximately 37% of the sample. The source material was blood. Receptor source: a man aged 60 to 75 in good health.

The chain employs TRBV5-1 and TRBJ2-7, with 9 nucleotides matching TRBD1. Germline CDR1 is SGHRS and CDR2 is YFSETQ. This CDR3 comprises 14 residues. Trimming removed 5 bases from V and 4 bases from J; junction bases left unmatched: 7. CDR3 nucleotides: TGCGCCAGCAGTGATCCGGGACAGGGTTACGAGCAGTACTTC. It specifies CASSDPGQGYEQYF.

As regards this clonotype: The junction does not match germline at one end; this may be a read error. This chain joins TRBV20-1 and TRBJ2-5, with 9 bases lining up with TRBD1. Germline V lookup: CDR1 DFQATT, CDR2 SNEGSKA (reference sequence). This CDR3 comprises 13 residues. CDR3 residues: CRATGTGQETQYF. The CDR3 DNA follows: TGCAGGGCTACCGGGACAGGGCAAGAGACCCAGTACTTC.

As regards this clonotype: A much larger clone differs from this one at a single base, so this may be a read error. The chain couples TRBV7-8 to TRBJ2-5; D gene unclear. The J call may be in error: the DNA end matches TRBJ2-1 better. This CDR3 has 13 amino acids. Germline V gene lookup returns CDR1 SGHVS and CDR2 FQNEAQ. The CDR3 nucleotides are TGTGCCAGCCGATGGTTTTTCCAAGAGACCCAGTTCTTC. Protein product: CASRWFFQETQFF.

This chain connects TRBV6-5 to TRBJ2-3; TRBD1 aligns across 9 bases. After removal of 5 bases from V and 4 bases from J, the junction contained 10 bases not matched to a gene. The CDR3 is made up of 16 amino acids. Germline-derived CDR1 and CDR2 are MNHEY and SVGAGI. The CDR3 coding sequence is TGTGCCAGCAGTCCCTCCGACAGGGGGGGACCAGATACGCAGTATTTT. It is translated as CASSPSDRGGPDTQYF.

This clonotype was seen a handful of times. The J gene is TRBJ2-5, the V gene TRBV10-3; 8 bases fit TRBD1. The germline V gene encodes CDR1 ENHRY and CDR2 SYGVKD. Losses at the gene ends were 8 bases for V and 4 bases for J; bases not matched to a gene: 12. This CDR3 has 15 residues. CDR3 residues: CAIRPDRVEPETQYF. The CDR3 DNA is TGTGCCATCCGACCGGACAGGGTTGAGCCAGAGACCCAGTACTTC.

The chain combines TRBV13 with TRBJ2-7; 9 positions match TRBD2. The J call may be wrong; the DNA end is better matched by TRBJ2-5. This CDR3 is built from 16 residues. Germline CDR1 reads PRHDT; CDR2 reads FYEKMQ (reference sequence). DNA of the CDR3: TGTGCCAGCAGCTTAGGCCGTAGACTAGCGGCAGAGACCCAGTACTTC. This sequence encodes CASSLGRRLAAETQYF.

This clonotype was seen only a few times. V usage is TRBV4-1 and J usage is TRBJ2-7; D uncertain. V was shortened by 4 bases and J by 3 bases, with 10 bases between the two germline ends. Germline CDR1 is MGHRA and CDR2 is YSYEKL. This CDR3 is 13 amino acids long. Written as DNA, the CDR3 is TGCGCCAGCAGCCGCTCGATGAGCTACGAGCAGTACTTC. Protein product: CASSRSMSYEQYF.

The J gene is TRBJ1-1, the V gene TRBV5-1; 8 nucleotides line up with TRBD1. CDR1 and CDR2 from the germline V gene are SGHRS and YFSETQ. Trimming took 4 bases from V and 4 from J; bases not matched to a gene: 12. The CDR3 is 16 residues long. The CDR3, as DNA: TGCGCCAGCAGCGCCCCGGAACAGGGGGAGATCACTGAAGCTTTCTTT. This encodes CASSAPEQGEITEAFF.

This clonotype was seen more than once but under ten times. The chain uses TRBV7-8 and TRBJ1-6, with D uncertain. The V gene's germline CDR1 is SGHVS and CDR2 FQNEAQ. CDR3 length equals 21 residues. V dropped 9 bases and J dropped 0 bases, with 30 bases sitting between them. The CDR3 sequence: CARPRHFWRLTLDSYNSPLHF. In DNA form, the CDR3 reads TGTGCCAGACCGAGACACTTTTGGAGATTAACCCTTGACTCCTATAATTCACCCCTCCACTTT.

This clonotype showed up just a few times. V gene TRBV7-2 combines with J gene TRBJ1-2, with D unclear. Trimming pared 5 bases from V and 3 bases from J, leaving 13 bases between. The CDR3 extends over 14 amino acids. Germline CDR1 is SGHTA and CDR2 is FQGNSA. CDR3 DNA: TGTGCCAGCAGCCGCAGTTTGAGGGACTATGGCTACACCTTC. Translating it yields CASSRSLRDYGYTF.

The count of this clonotype is one. V is TRBV6-5 and J is TRBJ2-1; TRBD2 aligns across 12 bases. This CDR3 is built from 16 residues. Germline loops: CDR1 MNHEY, CDR2 SVGAGI. V shed 6 bases, J shed 5 bases, and the junction held 8 bases outside the gene matches. The DNA of the CDR3 is TGTGCCAGCAGACAGACTAGCGGGGGTACGGACAATGAGCAGTTCTTC. Encoded protein: CASRQTSGGTDNEQFF.

The rearrangement joins TRBV18 to TRBJ1-2; D gene ambiguous. The CDR3 is 14 residues long. Germline assignment: CDR1 KGHSH and CDR2 LQKENI. With 3 bases removed from V and 4 bases from J, the gap between germline ends came to 12 bases. This chain's CDR3 is CASSPSPGGYGYTF. CDR3 nucleotides: TGTGCCAGCTCACCCTCCCCTGGTGGCTATGGCTACACCTTC.

The chain links TRBV7-3 to TRBJ2-4, with D maybe TRBD2 (6 bases). The J call is in doubt because the DNA end fits TRBJ2-7 better. Germline lookup yields CDR1 SGHTA and CDR2 FQGTGA. The CDR3 sequence is 15 residues long. This CDR3 reads CASSLNVGGDYEQYF. The CDR3 coding sequence is TGTGCCAGCAGCTTAAATGTCGGGGGAGACTACGAGCAGTACTTC.

The chain has TRBV5-1 and TRBJ2-3; perhaps TRBD2 as D (5 bases). The CDR3 sequence is 16 residues long. Trimming took off 0 bases at V and 1 base at J, with 12 bases between the two ends. Germline assignment: CDR1 SGHRS and CDR2 YFSETQ. The CDR3 bases are TGCGCCAGCAGCTTGGGAGGGCTTAGTGGCACAGATACGCAGTATTTT. It encodes CASSLGGLSGTDTQYF.

This clonotype was recorded a few times. A junction boundary mismatches the germline segment, possibly from a read error. The gene calls are TRBV5-1 and TRBJ2-7, with 13 bases that match TRBD2. Germline-derived CDR1 and CDR2 are SGHRS and YFSETQ. The CDR3 runs to 15 residues. CDR3 DNA: TGTGCCAGCAGCCCGGGACTAGCGGGGTCCTACGAGCAGTACTTC. It codes for CASSPGLAGSYEQYF.